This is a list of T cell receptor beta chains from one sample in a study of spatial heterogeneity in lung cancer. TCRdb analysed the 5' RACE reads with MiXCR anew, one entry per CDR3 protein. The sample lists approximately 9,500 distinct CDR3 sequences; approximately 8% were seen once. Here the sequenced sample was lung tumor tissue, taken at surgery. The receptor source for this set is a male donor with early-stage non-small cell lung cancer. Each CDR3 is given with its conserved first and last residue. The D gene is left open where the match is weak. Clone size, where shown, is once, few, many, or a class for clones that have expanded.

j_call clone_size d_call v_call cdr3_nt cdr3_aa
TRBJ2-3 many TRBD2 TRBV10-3 TGTGCCATCAGCGGGACTAGCGGGGCAGATACGCAGTATTTT CAISGTSGADTQYF
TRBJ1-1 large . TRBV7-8 TGTGCCAGCAGCTTAGTGCGGAACACTGAAGCTTTCTTT CASSLVRNTEAFF
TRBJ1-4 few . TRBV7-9 TGTGCCAGCAGCCGGGTTTCTAGTGGTGAAAAACTGTTTTTT CASSRVSSGEKLFF
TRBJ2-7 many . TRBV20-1 TGCAGTTTTGACAAAGCCCCGTCCTACGAGCAGTACTTC CSFDKAPSYEQYF
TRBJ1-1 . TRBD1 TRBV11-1 TGTGCCAGCAGCTTAACTTCCGGGACAGGGATGAACACTGAAGCTTTCTTT CASSLTSGTGMNTEAFF
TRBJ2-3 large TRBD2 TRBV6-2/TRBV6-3 TGTGCCAGCAGTTACTCCCTAGCGGGAGGAGACACGCAGTATTTT CASSYSLAGGDTQYF
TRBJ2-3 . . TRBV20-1 TGCAGTGCTAGAAGTGGCACCCGGGCTGATACGCAGTATTTT CSARSGTRADTQYF
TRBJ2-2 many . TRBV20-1 TGCAGTGCTGAGCCCCCCGGTGGGGGGATAAACACCGGGGAGCTGTTTTTT CSAEPPGGGINTGELFF
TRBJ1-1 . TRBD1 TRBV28 TGTGCCAGCAGTCCCCAGACAGGGGTCATGAACACTGAAGCTTTCTTT CASSPQTGVMNTEAFF
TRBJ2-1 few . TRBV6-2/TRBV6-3 TGTGCCAGCAGTTACGCCCTTGAGCAGTTCTTC CASSYALEQFF
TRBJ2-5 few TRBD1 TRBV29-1 TGCAGCGTCGACGGGACAGGGGAGGAGACCCAGTACTTC CSVDGTGEETQYF
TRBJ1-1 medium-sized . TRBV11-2 TGTGCCAGCACCATTCAGGAACGGGATGAAGCTTTCTTT CASTIQERDEAFF
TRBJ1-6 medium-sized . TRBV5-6 TGTGCCAGCAGCTTGCCGGGTCAATCCTATAATTCACCCCTCCACTTT CASSLPGQSYNSPLHF
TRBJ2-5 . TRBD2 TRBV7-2 TGTGCCAGCAGCGCGGCAGCGGGGGGGCCAGAGACCCAGTACTTC CASSAAAGGPETQYF
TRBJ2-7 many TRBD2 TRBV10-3 TGTGCCATCAGTGGGGAGGGTGAGCAGTACTTC CAISGEGEQYF
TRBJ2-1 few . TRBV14 TGTGCCAGCAGCCAATCGCAGGGCGATGAGCAGTTCTTC CASSQSQGDEQFF
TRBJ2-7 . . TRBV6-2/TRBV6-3 TGTGCCACGTCGGCCTACGAGCAGTACTTC CATSAYEQYF
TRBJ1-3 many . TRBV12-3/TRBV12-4 TGTGCCAGCAGTTTTCGGAATGGGAACACCATATATTTT CASSFRNGNTIYF
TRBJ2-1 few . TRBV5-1 TGCGCCAGCAGCTCTCAGGGGAACCTGTACAATGAGCAGTTCTTC CASSSQGNLYNEQFF
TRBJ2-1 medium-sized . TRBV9 TGTGCCAGCAGCCCTACTGGTAGGGGGGCATACAATGAGCAGTTCTTC CASSPTGRGAYNEQFF
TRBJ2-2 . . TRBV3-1 TGTGCCAGCAGCCAAGGAGGGCCCGGTACCGGGGAGCTGTTTTTT CASSQGGPGTGELFF
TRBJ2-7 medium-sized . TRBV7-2 TGTGCCAGCAGCTTAGCGCCGGGGGTAACCTACGAGCAGTACTTC CASSLAPGVTYEQYF
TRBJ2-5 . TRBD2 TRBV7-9 TGTGCCAGCAGCCTTCTAGCGGGAGGCCCAGAGACCCAGTACTTC CASSLLAGGPETQYF
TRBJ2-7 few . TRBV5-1 TGCGCCAGCAGCATCCTGCCACAGGGCTACGAGCAGTACTTC CASSILPQGYEQYF
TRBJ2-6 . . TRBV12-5 TGTGCTAGTGGCCCTTTCCAAAGGGGGTCTGGGGCCAACGTCCTGACTTTC CASGPFQRGSGANVLTF
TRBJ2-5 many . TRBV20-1 TGCAGTGCCCTGGGACTTATCCAAGAGACCCAGTACTTC CSALGLIQETQYF
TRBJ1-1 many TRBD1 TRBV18 TGTGCCAGCTCACTGGGGGGACAGACTAACACTGAAGCTTTCTTT CASSLGGQTNTEAFF
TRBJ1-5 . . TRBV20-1 TGCAGTGCTAGACCCCTCGACACGACAGGATGGTATCAGCCCCAGCATTTT CSARPLDTTGWYQPQHF
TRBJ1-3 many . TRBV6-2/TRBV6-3 TGTGCCAGCTCCGTCGGGGGAGTCTATACTGGAAACACCATATATTTT CASSVGGVYTGNTIYF
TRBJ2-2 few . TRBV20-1 TGCAGTGCTAGAGGTCTACTTTCGAACACCGGGGAGCTGTTTTTT CSARGLLSNTGELFF
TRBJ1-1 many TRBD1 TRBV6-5 TGTGCCAGCAATTCTCCCGGGACAGGGGGGGAAGCTTTCTTT CASNSPGTGGEAFF
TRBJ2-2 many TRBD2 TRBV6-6 TGTGCCAGCAGTTACCCTGGGACTAAGATCTCCGGGGAGCTGTTTTTT CASSYPGTKISGELFF
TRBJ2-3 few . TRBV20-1 TGCAGTGGAGCGGGTAACACAGATACGCAGTATTTT CSGAGNTDTQYF
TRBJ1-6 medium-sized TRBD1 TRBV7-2 TGTGCCAGCAGCTTCCTGACAGGGGGCGATTCACCCCTCCACTTT CASSFLTGGDSPLHF
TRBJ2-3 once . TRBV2 TGTGCCAGCAGTGTGTCGGGAAAGTTGTCGCTTTTT CASSVSGKLSLF
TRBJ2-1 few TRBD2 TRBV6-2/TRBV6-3 TGTGCCAGCAGTTCCCCGTATCTAGCGGGAGTGTACAATGAGCAGTTCTTC CASSSPYLAGVYNEQFF
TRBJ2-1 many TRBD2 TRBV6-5 TGTGCCAGCAGTTATGCGGGAGCAACTGAGCAGTTCTTC CASSYAGATEQFF
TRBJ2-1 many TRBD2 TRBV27 TGTGCCAGCAGTCCCCAGGGACTAGCGGAGTTCTTC CASSPQGLAEFF
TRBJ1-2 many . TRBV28 TGTGCCAGCAGTTTGCAGGGTCCCTATGGCTACACCTTC CASSLQGPYGYTF
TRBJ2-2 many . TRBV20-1 TGCAGTGCTCCATTAACAGGGTCGAGTGTCACCGGGGAGCTGTTTTTT CSAPLTGSSVTGELFF
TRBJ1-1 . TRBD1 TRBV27 TGTGCCAGCACTCAGGGGGGGATGACAGGGGGCAGGCGCACTGAAGCTTTCTTT CASTQGGMTGGRRTEAFF
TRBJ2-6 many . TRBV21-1 TGTGCCAGCATCTCTACGGGAGGTGGGGCCAACGTCCTGACTTTC CASISTGGGANVLTF
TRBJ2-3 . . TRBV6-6 TGTGCCAGCACGGGGCGGGGAGGCACAGATACGCAGTATTTT CASTGRGGTDTQYF
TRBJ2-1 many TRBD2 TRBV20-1 TGCAGTGCTAGAGCCCGGACTAGCGGGAGAGGGAGGTTCAATGAGCAGTTCTTC CSARARTSGRGRFNEQFF
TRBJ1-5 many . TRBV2 TGTGCCAGCAGTGACACCTATCAGCCCCAGCATTTT CASSDTYQPQHF
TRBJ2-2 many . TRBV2 TGTGCCAGCAGCCAAGGGCCGCGGACCGGGGAGCTGTTTTTT CASSQGPRTGELFF
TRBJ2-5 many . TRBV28 TGTGCCAGCAGTACGACAGGGACTCAAGAGACCCAGTACTTC CASSTTGTQETQYF
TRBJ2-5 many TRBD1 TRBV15 TGTGCCACCAGCAGAGAACAGGGGGCGCGTGAGACCCAGTACTTC CATSREQGARETQYF
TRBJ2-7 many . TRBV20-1 TGCAGTGCTGGGCCCAGCTACGAGCAGTACTTC CSAGPSYEQYF
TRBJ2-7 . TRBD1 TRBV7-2 TGTGCCAGCAGCCACCGGGACAGGGCCCACGAGCAGTACTTC CASSHRDRAHEQYF
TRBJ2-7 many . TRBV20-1 TGCAGTGCTACCGGACTGTACGAGCAGTACTTC CSATGLYEQYF
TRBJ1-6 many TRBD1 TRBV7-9 TGTGCCAGCAGCCGAACAGGGGGCGATGGGAATTCACCCCTCCACTTT CASSRTGGDGNSPLHF
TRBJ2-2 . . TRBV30 TGTGCCTGGAGTCCGAACACCGGGGAGCTGTTTTTT CAWSPNTGELFF